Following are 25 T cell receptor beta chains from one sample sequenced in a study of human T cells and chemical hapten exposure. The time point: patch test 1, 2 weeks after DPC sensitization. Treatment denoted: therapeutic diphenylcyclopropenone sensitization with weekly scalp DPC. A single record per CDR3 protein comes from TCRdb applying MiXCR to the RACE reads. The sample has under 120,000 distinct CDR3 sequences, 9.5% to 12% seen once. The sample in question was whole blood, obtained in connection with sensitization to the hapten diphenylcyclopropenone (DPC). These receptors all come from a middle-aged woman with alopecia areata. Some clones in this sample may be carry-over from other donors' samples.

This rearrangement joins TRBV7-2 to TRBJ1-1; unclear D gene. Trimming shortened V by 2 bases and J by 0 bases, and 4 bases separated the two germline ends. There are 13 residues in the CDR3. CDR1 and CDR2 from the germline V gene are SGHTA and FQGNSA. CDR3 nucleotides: TGTGCCAGCAGCTTAATCCTGAACACTGAAGCTTTCTTT. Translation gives CASSLILNTEAFF.

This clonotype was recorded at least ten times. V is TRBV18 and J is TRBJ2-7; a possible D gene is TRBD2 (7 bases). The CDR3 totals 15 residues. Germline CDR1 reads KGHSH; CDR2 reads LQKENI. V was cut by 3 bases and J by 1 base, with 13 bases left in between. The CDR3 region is CASSPEGGGSYEQYF. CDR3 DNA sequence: TGTGCCAGCTCACCCGAGGGGGGGGGTTCCTACGAGCAGTACTTC. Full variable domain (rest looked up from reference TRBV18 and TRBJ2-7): NAGVMQNPRHLVRRRGQEARLRCSPMKGHSHVYWYRQLPEEGLKFMVYLQKENIIDESGMPKERFSAEFPKEGPSILRIQQVVRGDSAAYFCASSPEGGGSYEQYFGPGTRLTVT.

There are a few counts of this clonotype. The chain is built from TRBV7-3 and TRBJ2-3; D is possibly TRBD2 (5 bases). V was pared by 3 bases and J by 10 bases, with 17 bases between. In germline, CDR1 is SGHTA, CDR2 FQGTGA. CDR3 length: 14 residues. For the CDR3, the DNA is TGTGCCAGCAGCTTCGGGCTAGCTCCCGAGGCGCAGTATTTT. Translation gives CASSFGLAPEAQYF.

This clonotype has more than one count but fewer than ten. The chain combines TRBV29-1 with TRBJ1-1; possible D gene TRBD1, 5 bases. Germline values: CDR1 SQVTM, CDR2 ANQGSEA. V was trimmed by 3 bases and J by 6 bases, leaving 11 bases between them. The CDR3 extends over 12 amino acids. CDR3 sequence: CSVDGGTPEAFF. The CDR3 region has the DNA TGCAGCGTTGATGGGGGGACGCCTGAAGCTTTCTTT.

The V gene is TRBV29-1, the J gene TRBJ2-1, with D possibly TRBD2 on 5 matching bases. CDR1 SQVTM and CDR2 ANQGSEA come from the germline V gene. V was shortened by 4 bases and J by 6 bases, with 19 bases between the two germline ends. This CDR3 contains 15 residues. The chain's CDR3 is CSVVARSNRGNEQFF. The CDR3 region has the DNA TGCAGCGTTGTCGCCCGTTCCAATCGGGGCAATGAGCAGTTCTTC.

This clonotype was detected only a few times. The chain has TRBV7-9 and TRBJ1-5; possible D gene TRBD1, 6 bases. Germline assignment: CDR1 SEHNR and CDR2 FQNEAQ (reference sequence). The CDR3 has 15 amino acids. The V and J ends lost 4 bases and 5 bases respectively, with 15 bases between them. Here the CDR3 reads CASSSQGEVDQPQHF. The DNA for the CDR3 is TGTGCCAGCAGCTCACAGGGTGAGGTGGATCAGCCCCAGCATTTT.

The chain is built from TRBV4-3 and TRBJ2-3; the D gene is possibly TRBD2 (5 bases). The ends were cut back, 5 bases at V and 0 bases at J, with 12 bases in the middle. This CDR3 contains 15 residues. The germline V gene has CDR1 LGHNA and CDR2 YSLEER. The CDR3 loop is CASSSGGESTDTQYF. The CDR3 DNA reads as TGCGCCAGCAGCTCCGGTGGGGAGAGCACAGATACGCAGTATTTT.

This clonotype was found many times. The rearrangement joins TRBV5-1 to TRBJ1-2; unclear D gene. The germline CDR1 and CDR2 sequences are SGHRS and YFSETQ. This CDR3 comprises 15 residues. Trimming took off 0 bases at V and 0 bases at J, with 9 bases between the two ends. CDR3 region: CASSLADGSNYGYTF. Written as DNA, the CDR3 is TGCGCCAGCAGCTTGGCGGACGGATCTAACTATGGCTACACCTTC.

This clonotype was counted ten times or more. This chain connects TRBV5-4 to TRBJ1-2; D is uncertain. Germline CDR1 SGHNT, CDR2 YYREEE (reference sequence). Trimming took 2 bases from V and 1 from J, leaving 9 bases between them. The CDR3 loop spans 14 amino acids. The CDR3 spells CASSFGRNNYGYTF. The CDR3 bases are TGTGCCAGCAGCTTTGGCCGCAATAACTATGGCTACACCTTC.

The CDR3: CASSQTALNQPQHF. CDR3 nucleotides: TGCGCCAGCAGCCAAACAGCCCTCAATCAGCCCCAGCATTTT. The J gene is TRBJ1-5, the V gene TRBV4-3; D not resolved. CDR1 and CDR2 from the germline V gene are LGHNA and YSLEER. Trimming pared 2 bases from V and 3 bases from J, leaving 8 bases between. This CDR3 has 14 residues.

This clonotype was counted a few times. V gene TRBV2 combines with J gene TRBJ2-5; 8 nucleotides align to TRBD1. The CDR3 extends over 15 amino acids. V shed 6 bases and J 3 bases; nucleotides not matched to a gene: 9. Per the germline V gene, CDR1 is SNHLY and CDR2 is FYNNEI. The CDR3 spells CASSPGTGSKETQYF. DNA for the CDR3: TGTGCCAGCAGCCCGGGGACAGGTTCTAAAGAGACCCAGTACTTC.

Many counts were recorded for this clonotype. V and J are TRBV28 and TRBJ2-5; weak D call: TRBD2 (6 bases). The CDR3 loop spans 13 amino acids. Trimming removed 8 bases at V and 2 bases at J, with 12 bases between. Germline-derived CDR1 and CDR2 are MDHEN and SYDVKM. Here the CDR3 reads CASARGGQETQYF. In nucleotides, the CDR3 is TGTGCCAGCGCGCGGGGCGGACAAGAGACCCAGTACTTC. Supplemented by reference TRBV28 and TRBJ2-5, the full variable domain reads DVKVTQSSRYLVKRTGEKVFLECVQDMDHENMFWYRQDPGLGLRLIYFSYDVKMKEKGDIPEGYSVSREKKERFSLILESASTNQTSMYLCASARGGQETQYFGPGTRLLVL.

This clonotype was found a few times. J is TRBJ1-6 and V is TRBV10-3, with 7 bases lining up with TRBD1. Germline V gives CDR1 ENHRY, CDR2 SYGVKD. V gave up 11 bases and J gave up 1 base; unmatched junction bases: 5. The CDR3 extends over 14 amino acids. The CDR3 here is CAGRGDSYNSPLHF. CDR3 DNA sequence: TGTGCCGGCAGGGGGGATTCCTATAATTCACCCCTCCACTTT.

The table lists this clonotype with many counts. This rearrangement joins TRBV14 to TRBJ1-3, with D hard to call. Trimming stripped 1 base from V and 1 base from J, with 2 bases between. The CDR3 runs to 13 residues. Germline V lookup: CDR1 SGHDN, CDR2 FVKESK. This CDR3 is CASSQVSGNTIYF. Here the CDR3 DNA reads TGTGCCAGCAGCCAAGTGTCTGGAAACACCATATATTTT.

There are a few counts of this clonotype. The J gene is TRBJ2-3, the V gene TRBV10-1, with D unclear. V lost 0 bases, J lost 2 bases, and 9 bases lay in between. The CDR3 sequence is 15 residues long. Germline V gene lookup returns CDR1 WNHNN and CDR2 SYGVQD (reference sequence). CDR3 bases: TGCGCCAGCAGTGAGTCGAGCGTGCACACAGATACGCAGTATTTT. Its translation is CASSESSVHTDTQYF.

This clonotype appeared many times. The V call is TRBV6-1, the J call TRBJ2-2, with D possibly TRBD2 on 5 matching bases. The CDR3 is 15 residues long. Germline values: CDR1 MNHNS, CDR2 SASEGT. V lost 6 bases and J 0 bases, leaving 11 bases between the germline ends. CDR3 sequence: CASRSGGANTGELFF. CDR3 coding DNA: TGTGCCAGCAGATCTGGAGGAGCGAACACCGGGGAGCTGTTTTTT.

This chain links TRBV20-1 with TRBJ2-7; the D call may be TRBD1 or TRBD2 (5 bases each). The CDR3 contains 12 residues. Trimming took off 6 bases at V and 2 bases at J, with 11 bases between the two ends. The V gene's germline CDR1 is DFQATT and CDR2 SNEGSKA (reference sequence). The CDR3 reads CSARDRPYEQYF. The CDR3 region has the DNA TGCAGTGCGAGGGACCGCCCCTACGAGCAGTACTTC.

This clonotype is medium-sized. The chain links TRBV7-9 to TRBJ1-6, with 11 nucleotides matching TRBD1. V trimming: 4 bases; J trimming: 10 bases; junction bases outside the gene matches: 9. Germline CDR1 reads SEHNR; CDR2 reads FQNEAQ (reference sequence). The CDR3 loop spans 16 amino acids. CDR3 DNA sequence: TGTGCCAGCAGCTCAACGGACAGGGGGCTTGGATCACCCCTCCACTTT. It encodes CASSSTDRGLGSPLHF.

CDR3 protein: CASSPRGASSGNTIYF. Here the CDR3 DNA reads TGCGCCAGCAGCCCCCGGGGTGCATCCTCTGGAAACACCATATATTTT. The V call is TRBV5-1, the J call TRBJ1-3, with D hard to call. The germline CDR1 and CDR2 sequences are SGHRS and YFSETQ. The V end was cut by 4 bases, the J end by 0 bases, with 14 bases between. This CDR3 has 16 amino acids.

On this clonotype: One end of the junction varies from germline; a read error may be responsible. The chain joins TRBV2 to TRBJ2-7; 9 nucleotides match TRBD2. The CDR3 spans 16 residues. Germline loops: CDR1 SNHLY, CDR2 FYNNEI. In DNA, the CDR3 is TGTGCCAGCAAGGGAACGGTAGCGGGGGTTTCCTACGAGCAGCACTTC. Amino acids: CASKGTVAGVSYEQHF.

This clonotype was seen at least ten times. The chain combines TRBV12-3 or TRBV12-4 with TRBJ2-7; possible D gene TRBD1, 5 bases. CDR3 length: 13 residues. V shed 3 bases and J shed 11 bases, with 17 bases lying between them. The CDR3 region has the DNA TGTGCCAGCAGTTTGGGTGAAGGGGCCACCAAGTACTTC. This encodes CASSLGEGATKYF.

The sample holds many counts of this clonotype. The CDR3 reads CSASKQGSQIHEQYF. The CDR3, as DNA: TGCAGTGCTAGCAAACAGGGGAGTCAGATCCACGAGCAGTACTTC. The rearrangement uses TRBV20-1 and TRBJ2-7, with 7 bases that match TRBD1. The CDR3 runs to 15 residues. Per the germline V gene, CDR1 is DFQATT and CDR2 is SNEGSKA (reference sequence). The V segment lost 3 bases and the J segment 5 bases; nucleotides outside the gene matches: 13.

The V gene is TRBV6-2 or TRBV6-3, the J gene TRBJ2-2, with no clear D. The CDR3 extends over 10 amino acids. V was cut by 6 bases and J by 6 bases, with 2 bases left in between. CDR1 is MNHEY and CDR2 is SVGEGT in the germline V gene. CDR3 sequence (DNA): TGTGCCAGCAGGGCCGGGGAGCTGTTTTTT. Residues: CASRAGELFF.

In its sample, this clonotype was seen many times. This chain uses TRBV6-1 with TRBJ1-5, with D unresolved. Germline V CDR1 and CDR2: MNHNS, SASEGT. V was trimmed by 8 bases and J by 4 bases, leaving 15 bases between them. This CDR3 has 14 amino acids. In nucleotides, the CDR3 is TGTGCCAGCTTCCGGACCGGAGCAAATCAGCCCCAGCATTTT. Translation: CASFRTGANQPQHF.

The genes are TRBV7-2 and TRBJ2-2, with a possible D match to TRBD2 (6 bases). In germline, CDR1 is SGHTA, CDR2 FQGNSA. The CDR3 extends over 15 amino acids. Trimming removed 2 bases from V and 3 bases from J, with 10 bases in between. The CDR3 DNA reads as TGTGCCAGCAGCTTACTAGCGATAGACACCGGGGAGCTGTTTTTT. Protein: CASSLLAIDTGELFF.